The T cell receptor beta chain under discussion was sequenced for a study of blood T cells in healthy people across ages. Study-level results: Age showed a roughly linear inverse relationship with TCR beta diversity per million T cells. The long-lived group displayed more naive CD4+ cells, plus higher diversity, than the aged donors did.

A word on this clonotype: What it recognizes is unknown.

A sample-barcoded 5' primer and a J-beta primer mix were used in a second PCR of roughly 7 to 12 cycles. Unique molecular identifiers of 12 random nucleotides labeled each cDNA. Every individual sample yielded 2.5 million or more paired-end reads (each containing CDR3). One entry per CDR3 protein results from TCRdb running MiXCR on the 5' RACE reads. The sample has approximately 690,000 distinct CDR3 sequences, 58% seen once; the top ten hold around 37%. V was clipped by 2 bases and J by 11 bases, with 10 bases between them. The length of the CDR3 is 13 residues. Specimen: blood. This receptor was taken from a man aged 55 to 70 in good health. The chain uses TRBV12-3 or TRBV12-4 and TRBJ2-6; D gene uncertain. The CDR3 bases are TGTGCCAGCAGTTTAAGACTCTCCTACGTCCTGACTTTC. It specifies CASSLRLSYVLTF.